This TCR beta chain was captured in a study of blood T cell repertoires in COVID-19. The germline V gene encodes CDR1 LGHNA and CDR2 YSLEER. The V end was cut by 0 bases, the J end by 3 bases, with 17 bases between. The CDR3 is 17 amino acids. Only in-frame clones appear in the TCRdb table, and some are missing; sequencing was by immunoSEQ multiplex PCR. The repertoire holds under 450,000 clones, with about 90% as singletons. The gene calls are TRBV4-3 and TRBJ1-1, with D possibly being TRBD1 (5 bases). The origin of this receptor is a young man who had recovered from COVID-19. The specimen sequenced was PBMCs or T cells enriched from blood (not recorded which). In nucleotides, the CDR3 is TGCGCCAGCAGCCAAGAGACGATCGCCGGAGGGGACACTGAAGCTTTCTTT. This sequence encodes CASSQETIAGGDTEAFF.